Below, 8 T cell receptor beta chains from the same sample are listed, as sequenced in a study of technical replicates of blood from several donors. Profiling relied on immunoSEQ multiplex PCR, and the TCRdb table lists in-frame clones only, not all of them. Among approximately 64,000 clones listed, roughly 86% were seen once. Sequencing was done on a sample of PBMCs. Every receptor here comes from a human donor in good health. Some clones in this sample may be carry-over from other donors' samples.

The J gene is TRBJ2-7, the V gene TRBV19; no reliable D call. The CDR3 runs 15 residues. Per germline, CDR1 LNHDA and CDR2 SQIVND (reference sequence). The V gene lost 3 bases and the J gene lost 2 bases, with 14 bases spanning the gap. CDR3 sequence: CASSIRLVPTYEQYF. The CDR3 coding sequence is TGTGCCAGTAGTATTAGGCTAGTGCCGACCTACGAGCAGTACTTC.

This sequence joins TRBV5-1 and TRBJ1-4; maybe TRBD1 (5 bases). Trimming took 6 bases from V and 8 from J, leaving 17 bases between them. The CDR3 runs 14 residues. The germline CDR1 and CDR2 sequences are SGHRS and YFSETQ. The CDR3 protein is CASTESAGREKLFF. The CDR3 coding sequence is TGCGCCAGCACCGAGTCGGCAGGGCGGGAAAAACTGTTTTTT.

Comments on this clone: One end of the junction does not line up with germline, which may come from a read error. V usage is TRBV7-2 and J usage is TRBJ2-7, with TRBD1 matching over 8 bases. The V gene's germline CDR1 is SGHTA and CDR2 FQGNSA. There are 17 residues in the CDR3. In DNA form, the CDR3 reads TGTGCCAGCAGCCTAGCGTCCTACCGGACAGGGATAGACGAGCAGTACTTC. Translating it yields CASSLASYRTGIDEQYF.

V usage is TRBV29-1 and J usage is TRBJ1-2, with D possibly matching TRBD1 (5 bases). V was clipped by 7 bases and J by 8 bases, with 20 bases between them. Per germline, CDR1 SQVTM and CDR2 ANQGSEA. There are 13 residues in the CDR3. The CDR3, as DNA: TGCAGCGGGGGGGAAGCAGGGCCTCGGGGCTACACCTTC. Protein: CSGGEAGPRGYTF. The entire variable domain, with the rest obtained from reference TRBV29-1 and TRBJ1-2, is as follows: SAVISQKPSRDICQRGTSLTIQCQVDSQVTMMFWYRQQPGQSLTLIATANQGSEATYESGFVIDKFPISRPNLTFSTLTVSNMSPEDSSIYLCSGGEAGPRGYTFGSGTRLTVV.

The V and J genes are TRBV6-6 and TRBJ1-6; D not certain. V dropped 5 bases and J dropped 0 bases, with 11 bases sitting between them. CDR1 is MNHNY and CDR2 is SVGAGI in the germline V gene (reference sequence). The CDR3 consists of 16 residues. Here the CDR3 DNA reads TGTGCCAGCAGTCGTTTGAGGGACTCCTATAATTCACCCCTCCACTTT. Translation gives CASSRLRDSYNSPLHF.

The CDR3 bases are TGTGCCAGCAGCGTAGGTAACAGGGGGAACACTGAAGCTTTCTTT. Encoded protein: CASSVGNRGNTEAFF. The chain recombines TRBV11-2 with TRBJ1-1; 7 bases are shared with TRBD1. V lost 5 bases and J lost 1; bases outside the gene matches: 7. Germline CDR1 SGHAT, CDR2 FQNNGV. There are 15 residues in the CDR3. Combining the CDR3 with reference TRBV11-2 and TRBJ1-1 gives the whole variable domain EAGVAQSPRYKIIEKRQSVAFWCNPISGHATLYWYQQILGQGPKLLIQFQNNGVVDDSQLPKDRFSAERLKGVDSTLKIQPAKLEDSAVYLCASSVGNRGNTEAFFGQGTRLTVV.

The CDR3 loop is CASSVMEVSAGNTIYF. CDR3 DNA sequence: TGTGCCAGCAGCGTTATGGAGGTATCCGCTGGAAACACCATATATTTT. V is TRBV9 and J is TRBJ1-3; D gene ambiguous. CDR3 length: 16 amino acids. Trimming took 2 bases from V and 2 from J, leaving 14 bases between them. In germline, CDR1 is SGDLS, CDR2 YYNGEE.

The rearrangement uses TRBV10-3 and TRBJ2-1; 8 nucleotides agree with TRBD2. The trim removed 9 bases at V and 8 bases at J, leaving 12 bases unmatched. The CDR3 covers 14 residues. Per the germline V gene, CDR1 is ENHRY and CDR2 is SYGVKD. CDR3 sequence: CAIGGLAARDEQFF. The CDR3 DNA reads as TGTGCCATTGGAGGACTAGCCGCCCGGGATGAGCAGTTCTTC.